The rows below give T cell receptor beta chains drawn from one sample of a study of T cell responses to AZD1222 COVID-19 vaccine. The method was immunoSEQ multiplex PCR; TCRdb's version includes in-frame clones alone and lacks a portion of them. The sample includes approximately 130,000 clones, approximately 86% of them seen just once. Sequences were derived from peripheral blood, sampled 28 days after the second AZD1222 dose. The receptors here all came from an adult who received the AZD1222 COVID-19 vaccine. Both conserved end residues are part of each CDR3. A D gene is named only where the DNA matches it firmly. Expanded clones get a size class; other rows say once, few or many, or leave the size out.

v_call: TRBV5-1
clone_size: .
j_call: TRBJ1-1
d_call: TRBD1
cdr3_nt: TGCGCCAGCAGCTCGACAGGGCTGAACACTGAAGCTTTCTTT
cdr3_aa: CASSSTGLNTEAFF

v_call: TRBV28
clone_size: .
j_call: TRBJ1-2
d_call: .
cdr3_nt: TGTGCCAGCAGCTTGAGCGGCCTTGGCTACACCTTC
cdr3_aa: CASSLSGLGYTF

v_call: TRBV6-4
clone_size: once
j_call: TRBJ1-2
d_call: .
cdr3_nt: TGTGCCAGCAGTCCCCACGGTGGGGGCTCTGGCTACACCTTC
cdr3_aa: CASSPHGGGSGYTF

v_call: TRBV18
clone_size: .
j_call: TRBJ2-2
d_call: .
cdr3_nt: TGTGCCAGCTCACCCTGGACAGCTTTAACCGGGGAGCTGTTTTTT
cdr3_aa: CASSPWTALTGELFF

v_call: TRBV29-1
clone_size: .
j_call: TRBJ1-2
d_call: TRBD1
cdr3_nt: TGCAGCGCGGGGACAGGGGACGGCTACACCTTC
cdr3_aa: CSAGTGDGYTF

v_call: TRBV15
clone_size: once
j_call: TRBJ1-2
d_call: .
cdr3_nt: TGTGCCACCAGCAGAGGAGGGGGGCGAATATTCAATGGCTACACCTTC
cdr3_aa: CATSRGGGRIFNGYTF

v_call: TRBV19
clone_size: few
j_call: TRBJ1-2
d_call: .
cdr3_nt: TGTGCCAGTAGTATGGGGAACCGCCTTTTGGAAGGCTACACCTTC
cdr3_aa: CASSMGNRLLEGYTF

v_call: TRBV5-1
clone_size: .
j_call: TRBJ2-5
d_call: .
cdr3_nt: TGCGCCAGCAGCTTGCGGACAGACCAAGAGACCCAGTACTTC
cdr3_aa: CASSLRTDQETQYF

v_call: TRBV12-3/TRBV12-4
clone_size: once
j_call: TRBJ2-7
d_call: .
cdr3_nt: TGTGCCAGCAGTTTGGGGCCCCCCTACGAGCAGTACTTC
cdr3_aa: CASSLGPPYEQYF

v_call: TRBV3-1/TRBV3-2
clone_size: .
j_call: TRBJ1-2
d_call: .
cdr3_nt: TGTGCCAGCAGCCACGGGGCTCCTCCCTATGGCTACACCTTC
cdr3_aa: CASSHGAPPYGYTF

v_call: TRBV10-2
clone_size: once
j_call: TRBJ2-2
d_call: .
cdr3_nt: TGCGCCAGCAGGGGGCGAGGTGACACCGGGGAGCTGTTTTTT
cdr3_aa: CASRGRGDTGELFF

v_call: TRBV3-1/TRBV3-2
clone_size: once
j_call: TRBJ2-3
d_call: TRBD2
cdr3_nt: TGTGCCAGCAGCCAAGATCCGCTAGCGGTGACAGATACGCAGTATTTT
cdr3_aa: CASSQDPLAVTDTQYF

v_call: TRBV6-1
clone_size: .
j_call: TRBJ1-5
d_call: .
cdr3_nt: TGTGCCAGCAGTGAAATAGGTCTAGGGCAGCCCCAGCATTTT
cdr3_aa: CASSEIGLGQPQHF

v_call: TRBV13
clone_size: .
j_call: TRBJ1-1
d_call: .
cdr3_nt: TGTGCCAGCAGCTTTGGGAACACTGAAGCTTTCTTT
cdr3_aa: CASSFGNTEAFF

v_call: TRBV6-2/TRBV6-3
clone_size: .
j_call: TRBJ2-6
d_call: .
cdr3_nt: TGTGCCAGCAGTTCAAAATTCTGCATCGACAAAAGTCGGGCCAACGTCCCGACTTTC
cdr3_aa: CASSSKFCIDKSRANVPTF

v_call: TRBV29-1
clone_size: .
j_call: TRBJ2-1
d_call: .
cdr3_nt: TGCAGCGTTTCTGCCGACTACTATGAGCAGTTCTTC
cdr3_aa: CSVSADYYEQFF

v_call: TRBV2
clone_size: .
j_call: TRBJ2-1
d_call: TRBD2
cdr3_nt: TGTGCCAGCAGTGTACCCGGTGCGGGGGGGAACAATGAGCAGTTCTTC
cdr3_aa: CASSVPGAGGNNEQFF

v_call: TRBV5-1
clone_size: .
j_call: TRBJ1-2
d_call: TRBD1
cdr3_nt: TGCGCCAGCAGCTTGGGGGCAGGGGGCAGCTATGGCTACACCTTC
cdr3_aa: CASSLGAGGSYGYTF

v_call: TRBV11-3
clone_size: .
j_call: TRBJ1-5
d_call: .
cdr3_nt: TGTGCCAGCAGCCCCGGCGGGGACAATCAGCCCCAGCATTTT
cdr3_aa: CASSPGGDNQPQHF

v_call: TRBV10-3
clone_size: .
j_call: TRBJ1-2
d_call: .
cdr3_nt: TGTGCCATCAGTGAGTCCCAGGGTCTCTCTAACTATGGCTACACCTTC
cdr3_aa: CAISESQGLSNYGYTF

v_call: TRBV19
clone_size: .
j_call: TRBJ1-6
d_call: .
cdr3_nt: TGTGCCAGTAGTATGGTGCCAGGCTTTAATTCACCCCTCCACTTT
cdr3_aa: CASSMVPGFNSPLHF

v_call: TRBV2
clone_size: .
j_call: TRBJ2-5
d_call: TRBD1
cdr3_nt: TGTGCCAGCGGACAGGGGAAAGAGACCCAGTACTTC
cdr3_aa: CASGQGKETQYF

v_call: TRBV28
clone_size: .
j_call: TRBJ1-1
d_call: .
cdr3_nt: TGTGCCAGCAGCCTGAACGGGAAGGTGAACACTGAAGCTTTCTTT
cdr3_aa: CASSLNGKVNTEAFF

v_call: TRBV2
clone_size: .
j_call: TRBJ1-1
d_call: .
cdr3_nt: TGTGCCAGCAGTGAACCGGGGCCAAAGGGGCTAGAAGCTTTCTTT
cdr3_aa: CASSEPGPKGLEAFF

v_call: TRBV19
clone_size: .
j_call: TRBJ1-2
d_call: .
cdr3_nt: TGTGCCAGTAGTACTCGGGATTTACGGGACTATGGCTACACCTTC
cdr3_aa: CASSTRDLRDYGYTF